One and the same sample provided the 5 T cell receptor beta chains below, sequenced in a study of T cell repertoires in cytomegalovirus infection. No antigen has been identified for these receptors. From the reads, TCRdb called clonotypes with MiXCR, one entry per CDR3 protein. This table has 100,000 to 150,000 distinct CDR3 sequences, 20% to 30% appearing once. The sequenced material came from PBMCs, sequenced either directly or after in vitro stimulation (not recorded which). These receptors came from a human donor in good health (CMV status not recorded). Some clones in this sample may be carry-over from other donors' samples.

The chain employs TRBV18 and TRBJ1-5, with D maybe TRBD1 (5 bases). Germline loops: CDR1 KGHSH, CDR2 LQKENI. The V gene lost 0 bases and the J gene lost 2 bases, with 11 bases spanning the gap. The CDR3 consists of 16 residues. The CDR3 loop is CASSPPTGVGNQPQHF. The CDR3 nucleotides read TGTGCCAGCTCACCACCGACGGGGGTTGGCAATCAGCCCCAGCATTTT.

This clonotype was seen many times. CDR3: CASSSGLAGGQETQYF. Written as DNA, the CDR3 is TGTGCCAGCAGCTCAGGACTAGCGGGAGGACAAGAGACCCAGTACTTC. The J gene is TRBJ2-5, the V gene TRBV7-2; the match to TRBD2 covers 14 bases. V lost 4 bases to trimming and J lost 2 bases; unmatched junction nucleotides: 3. Looked up from germline, CDR1 is SGHTA and CDR2 is FQGNSA. The CDR3 runs 16 residues. The entire variable domain, with the rest obtained from reference TRBV7-2 and TRBJ2-5, is as follows: GAGVSQSPSNKVTEKGKDVELRCDPISGHTALYWYRQSLGQGLEFLIYFQGNSAPDKSGLPSDRFSAERTGGSVSTLTIQRTQQEDSAVYLCASSSGLAGGQETQYFGPGTRLLVL.

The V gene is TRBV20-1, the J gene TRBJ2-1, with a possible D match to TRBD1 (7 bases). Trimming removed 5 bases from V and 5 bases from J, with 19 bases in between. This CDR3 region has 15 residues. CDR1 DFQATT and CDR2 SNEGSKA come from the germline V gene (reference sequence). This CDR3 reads CSARGTHRGNNEQFF. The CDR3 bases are TGCAGTGCTCGCGGGACCCACAGGGGAAACAATGAGCAGTTCTTC.

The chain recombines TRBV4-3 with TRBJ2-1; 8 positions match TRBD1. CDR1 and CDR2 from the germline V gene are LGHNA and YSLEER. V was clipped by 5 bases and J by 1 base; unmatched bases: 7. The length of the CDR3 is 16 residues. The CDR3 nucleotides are TGCGCCAGCAGCGCCCGGACAGGGTTATCCTACAATGAGCAGTTCTTC. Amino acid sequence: CASSARTGLSYNEQFF.

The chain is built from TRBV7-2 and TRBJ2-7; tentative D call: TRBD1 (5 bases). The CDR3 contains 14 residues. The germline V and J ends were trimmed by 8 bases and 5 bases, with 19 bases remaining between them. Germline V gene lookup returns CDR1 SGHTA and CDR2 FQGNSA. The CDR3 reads CASGPAGKKNEQYF. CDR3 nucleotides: TGTGCCAGCGGCCCGGCAGGGAAAAAGAACGAGCAGTACTTC.